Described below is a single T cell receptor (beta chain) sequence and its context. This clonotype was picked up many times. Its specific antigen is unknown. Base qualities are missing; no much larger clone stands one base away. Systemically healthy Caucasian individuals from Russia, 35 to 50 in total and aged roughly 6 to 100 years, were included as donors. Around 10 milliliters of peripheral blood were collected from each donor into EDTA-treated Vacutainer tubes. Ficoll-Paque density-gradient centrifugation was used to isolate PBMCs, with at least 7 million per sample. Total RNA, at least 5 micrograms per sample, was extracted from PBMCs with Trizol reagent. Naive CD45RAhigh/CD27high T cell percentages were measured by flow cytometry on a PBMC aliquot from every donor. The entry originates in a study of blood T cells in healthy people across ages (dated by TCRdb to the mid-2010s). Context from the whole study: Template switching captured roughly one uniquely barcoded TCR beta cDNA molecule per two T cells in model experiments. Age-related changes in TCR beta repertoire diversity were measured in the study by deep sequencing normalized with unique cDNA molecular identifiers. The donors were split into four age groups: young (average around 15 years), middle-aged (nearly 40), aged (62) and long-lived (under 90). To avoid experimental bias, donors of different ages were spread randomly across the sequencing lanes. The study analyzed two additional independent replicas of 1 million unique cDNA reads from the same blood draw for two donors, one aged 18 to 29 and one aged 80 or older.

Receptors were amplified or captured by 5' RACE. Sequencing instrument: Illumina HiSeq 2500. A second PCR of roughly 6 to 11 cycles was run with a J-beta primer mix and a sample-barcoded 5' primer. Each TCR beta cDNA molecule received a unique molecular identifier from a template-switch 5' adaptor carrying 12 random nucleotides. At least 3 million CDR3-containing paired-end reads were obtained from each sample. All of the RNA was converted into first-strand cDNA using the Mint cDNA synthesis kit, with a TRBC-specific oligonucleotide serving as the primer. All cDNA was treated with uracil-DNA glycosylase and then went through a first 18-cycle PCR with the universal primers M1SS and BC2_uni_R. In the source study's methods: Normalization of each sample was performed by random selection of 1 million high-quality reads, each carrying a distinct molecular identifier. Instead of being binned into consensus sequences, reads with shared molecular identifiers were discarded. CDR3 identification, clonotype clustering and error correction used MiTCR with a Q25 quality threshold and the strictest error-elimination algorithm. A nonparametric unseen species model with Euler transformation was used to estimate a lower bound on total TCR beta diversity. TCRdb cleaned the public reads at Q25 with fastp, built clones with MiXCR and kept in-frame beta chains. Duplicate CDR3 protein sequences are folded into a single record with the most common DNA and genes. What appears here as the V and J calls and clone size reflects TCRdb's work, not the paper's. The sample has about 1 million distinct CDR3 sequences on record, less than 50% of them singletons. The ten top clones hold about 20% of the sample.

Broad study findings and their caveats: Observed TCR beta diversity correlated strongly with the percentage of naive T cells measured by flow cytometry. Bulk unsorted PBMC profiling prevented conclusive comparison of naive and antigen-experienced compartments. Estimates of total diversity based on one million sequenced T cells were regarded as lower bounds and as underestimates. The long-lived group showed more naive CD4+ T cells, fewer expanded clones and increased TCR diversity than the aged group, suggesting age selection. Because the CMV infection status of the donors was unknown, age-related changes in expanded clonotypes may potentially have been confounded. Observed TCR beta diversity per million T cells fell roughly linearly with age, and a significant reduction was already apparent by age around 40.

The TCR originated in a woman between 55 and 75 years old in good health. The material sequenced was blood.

The nucleotide sequence reads TGCGCCAGCAGCTTAAGCGGGGGACTAGAAGAGCAGTACTTC. This gives the protein CASSLSGGLEEQYF. The V and J genes are TRBV5-1 and TRBJ2-7, with 8 bases in between that match TRBD2. The CDR3 has 14 amino acids, counting the end cysteine and phenylalanine. Of all the DNA, just the CDR3 is kept, 42 bases in frame from base 1. Relative to germline, V is missing 2 bases and J is missing 7 bases, with 8 bases of the junction outside any gene match. CDR1 is given as SGHRS and CDR2 as YFSETQ, both from the germline V gene.